This T cell receptor (beta chain) was observed in a study of blood T cell repertoires in COVID-19. Study at large: The cDNA or gDNA used as material had been derived from T cells, B-cell-depleted T cells, or PBMCs.

Per the original methods: Researchers report that nucleated cell counts were estimated from reference gene primer amplification. Using immunoSEQ multiplex PCR, the repertoire was profiled, and TCRdb retains in-frame clones only, with some absent. V, J and clone size derive from that table, while D and trimming were established from the DNA sequence. Found here are 200,000 or so clones, about four fifths of them singletons; the top ten hold about 3%. The germline V gene encodes CDR1 SGHRS and CDR2 YFSETQ. Trimming removed 6 bases at V and 0 bases at J, with 16 bases between. The CDR3 runs to 16 residues.

Sequenced: peripheral blood. The receptor's source is a woman aged 30 to 39 who had recovered from COVID-19. The genes are TRBV5-1 and TRBJ2-1, with D tentatively TRBD1 (5 bases). The DNA for the CDR3 is TGCGCCAGCACCCCTGGGGCGGCGAGCTCCTACAATGAGCAGTTCTTC. It specifies CASTPGAASSYNEQFF.